This paragraph reports one T cell receptor beta chain. It has no known antigen specificity. Base-call qualities are not available, and no considerably larger clone is one nucleotide away. The library was prepared using the immunoSEQ multiplex PCR assay. The multiplex PCR relied on a mix of 60 forward primers for TCR Vbeta segments and 13 reverse primers for TCR Jbeta segments. The CDR3 region of rearranged TCR beta genes was amplified from genomic DNA by a multiplex PCR assay. Amplified TCR beta libraries were sequenced as 87-base-pair reads on the Illumina HiSeq System. The study's processing was this. Across the roughly 600 repertoires, a later analysis counted roughly 77 million unique TCR beta chains, 9 million to 14 million of which were shared by at least two donors. To remove PCR and sequencing errors, raw reads were error-corrected and collapsed into unique sequences using a nearest-neighbor algorithm that merged closely related sequences. V, D and J gene segments were assigned by aligning CDR3 sequences to IMGT reference sequences. For a sequence to be retained, a match of at least six nucleotides was required to both a V gene segment and a J gene segment. A rearrangement was called productive if the CDR3 had no stop codons and remained in frame with V and J, and every other rearrangement was called non-productive. Following IMGT convention, CDR3 was defined as the stretch from the second conserved V-encoded cysteine up to the conserved J-encoded phenylalanine. The earlier analysis of some 550 of the donors excluded any sequence lacking an unambiguous match to a single V gene segment. An earlier analysis of several hundred of the donors called V segments functional above 56.7% productive rearrangements and segregating when the between-donor standard deviation exceeded 5%. A statistical classification framework was developed to diagnose cytomegalovirus status using the catalog of TCR beta chain sequences. V and J gene assignment, in a later analysis, came from comparing TCR nucleotide sequences with IMGT/GENE-DB human TR gene sequences. The TCRdist pipeline was used in a later analysis to assign CDR3 sequences and most-parsimonious VDJ recombination scenarios. In a later analysis, each TCR beta chain was defined by its CDR3 amino acid sequence together with its V-gene family, and reads lacking a unique V-gene family were excluded. To address suspected cross-contamination and a sequencing artifact, a later analysis removed 592 highly shared, low-generation-probability nucleotide sequences. A later analysis calculated a clonal expansion index for each public chain from normalized within-repertoire ranks of inferred template counts. Generation probabilities in a later analysis came from a VDJ recombination model fitted to out-of-frame rearrangements, and those results were checked against IGoR. A later analysis scored TCR-TCR, TCR-HLA and TCR-CMV co-occurrence with hypergeometric tests, applying a repertoire-size bias correction to TCR pairs. A later analysis estimated false discovery rates by permuting HLA or CMV assignments 20 times. In a later analysis, co-occurring TCRs were grouped with DBSCAN, and TCRdist sequence similarity was added when clustering was performed within HLA-allele-positive subsets. For co-occurrence clustering, repertoires with fewer than 30,000 or more than 120,000 public chains were excluded, along with four to six repertoires with anomalous nucleotide sharing. Sourced from immuneACCESS, this table was stored by TCRdb with only in-frame sequences that have V and J called. A share of the clones is absent; for the studies checked, an unresolved V gene accounts for under half, and the remainder has no known explanation. V and J calls and clone size come straight from that table; D and trimming were deduced from the DNA. The table for this sample lists fewer than 150,000 clones; approximately 80% of them were counted only once. Of the sample, 4.5% to 5% is held by the ten largest clones.

This specimen comes from a study of cytomegalovirus exposure and HLA in healthy donors (dated by TCRdb to 2016 to 2017). In the study overall: In an earlier analysis of some 550 of the donors, less than 350 Gb of sequence data and approximately 100 million unique TCR beta sequences from some 170 million T cells were reported. An early release that covered more than 550 HLA-typed donors contained approximately 320 gigabases of sequencing data and 75 million to 100 million unique TCR sequences. Of the approximately 370 genotyped donors, approximately 81% were placed in the genetic ancestry cluster associated with self-reported Caucasian donors. The aim of the study was to test whether cataloging public T cell receptors could identify signatures of past pathogen exposure. The study used immunosequencing to profile the T cell repertoires of several hundred subjects and linked those repertoires to cytomegalovirus serostatus. A separate validation cohort of 90 to 150 different subjects was used in addition to the roughly 700-subject first cohort. To predict cytomegalovirus infection status, the study combined high-throughput TCR immunosequencing, statistical association of individual TCRs with disease status, and machine learning. A later analysis re-analyzed previously published TCR beta repertoires from 550 to 700 donors and added high-resolution HLA genotyping to study TCR occurrence patterns. Rather than using new phenotypic data, the later analysis identified candidate immune exposures from TCR beta sequences and from how often those sequences occurred across donors. An earlier analysis of some 600 of the donors applied high-throughput TCR beta sequencing to assess whether each TCR beta V gene segment acted as functional or pseudogenic. Alongside the repertoire data, information on donor age, sex, ethnicity and CMV serostatus was compiled. A later genetic analysis used genome-wide SNP genotypes for about 60% of the roughly 700 donors, treating that subset as a discovery cohort. Every repertoire in the discovery cohort had been generated on one and the same sequencing platform. Both class I and class II loci were covered by HLA typing, at four-digit resolution. Typing coverage varied by locus: roughly 629-630 donors for A, B, C, DRB1 and DQB1; approximately 500 for DQA1; 606 for DPA1; more than 450 for DPB1. Roughly five DR-DQ haplotypes were treated as single units for association and clustering because of strong linkage in the cohort. Across 398 genotyped donors of the cohort, an average of about 240,000 unique TCR beta nucleotide sequences per donor were sequenced, and roughly a sixth of those sequences were non-productive.

The cohort was made up of approximately 670 healthy bone marrow donors. At the time of sampling, every cohort member was nominally healthy, though immune exposures that went unrecorded were likely present. The donor tested CMV seropositive, placing the donor among the 310 or so seropositive members of the cohort. A peripheral blood sample was collected from each donor, and TCR beta sequencing was performed on peripheral blood mononuclear cells. Genomic DNA was extracted from the blood cell samples with the Qiagen DNeasy Blood Extraction Kit. General findings and caveats noted by the study authors: Sequencing depth was assumed to be roughly uniform across donors in the presence/absence analyses, though that assumption may not hold. V-gene and J-gene trimming of TCR beta chains was associated with a missense DCLRE1C variant in a later genetic analysis, and the association was replicated in an independent cohort. A cluster of highly shared sequence variants was judged likely to be a technical artifact of the sequencing pipeline. A later analysis found that TCR association rates varied across HLA loci, with DRB1 alleles showing the most associated TCRs and HLA-C alleles the fewest. The 87-base-pair reads could not distinguish some IMGT-functional V segments, including TRBV6-2 and TRBV6-3, so those segments were excluded. Broadly in line with IMGT annotations, most TCR beta V segments showed up in productive rearrangements about 87% or about 30% of the time in an earlier analysis of around 600 of the donors. In this cohort, only TCR beta chains were sequenced, and detectable features were limited by the absence of alpha or paired-chain data. Most TCR sequences were seen in very few donors, while some public TCRs were found in many individuals. In both the original and validation cohorts, the classifier was reported to diagnose cytomegalovirus status with high specificity and sensitivity. CMV serostatus was the only immune exposure information available for the cohort. Most CMV-associated TCR beta chains appeared to be HLA-restricted in a later analysis, and the HLA associations seemed to be driven largely by CMV exposure. It was suggested by the authors that the approach could potentially be generalized to other disease states and immunological phenotypes. A further reported finding was that TCR beta sequences accurately predicted the HLA-A and HLA-B alleles for most subjects in the first cohort. Specific HLA alleles were associated with roughly 17,000 TCR beta sequences at a false discovery rate of 0.05 in a later analysis. A total of about 180 TCR beta chains were listed by the study as associated with cytomegalovirus. A later analysis reported that several top co-occurrence clusters appeared linked to parvovirus B19, influenza, CMV and Epstein-Barr virus. Linkage disequilibrium might explain the correlated functional status among segregating V segments, but an unknown experimental factor could not be ruled out. HLA typing was unavailable for some donors at each locus, so association tests used only the typed subset. According to a later genetic analysis, donors in an Asian-associated ancestry cluster had fewer N-insertions in productive TCRs than the approximately 670-donor mean. Assigning TCR associations to individual alleles was difficult when HLA alleles, especially DR and DQ, strongly co-occurred. A few of the identified cytomegalovirus-associated TCR beta chains were confirmed in vitro to be specific for cytomegalovirus antigens. The earlier analysis of approximately 590 of the donors excluded roughly 16 rarely observed V segments, including chromosome 9 orphons, because counts were too low. Compared with equally common non-associated chains, HLA-associated TCR beta chains in a later analysis were more clonally expanded and had lower generation probabilities.

The cysteine opens and the phenylalanine closes a CDR3 of 16 amino acids. The DNA shown is the 48-base CDR3, in frame from base 1. Based on the germline V gene, the CDR1 and CDR2 sequences are ENHRY and SYGVKD. From V the trimming removes 5 bases and from J it removes 6 bases, while the gene matches leave 11 bases of the junction unaccounted for. This receptor was obtained from a man aged 45 to 65 in good health and CMV-seropositive. The sequencing input was PBMCs. The rearranged chain carries TRBV10-3 and TRBJ2-7, with 12 junctional bases fitting TRBD2. The nucleotides read TGTGCCATCAGTCTGACTAGCGGGAGCCTTCTGGGCGAGCAGTACTTC. This yields the protein CAISLTSGSLLGEQYF.